This TCR beta chain came from a study of blood T cell repertoires in COVID-19. In the original analysis: Estimates of nucleated cell counts were drawn from the amplification of reference gene primers. The protocol was immunoSEQ multiplex PCR, while the TCRdb copy is restricted to in-frame clones and leaves out a portion. From that table come the V and J calls and clone size; the DNA was used to work out D and trimming. This repertoire shows around 280,000 clones, about 85% found once; its top ten account for 2% to 2.5%. Losses at the gene ends were 5 bases for V and 3 bases for J; bases not matched to a gene: 5. The CDR3 sequence is 15 residues long. Germline V CDR1 and CDR2: SGHAT, FQNNGV.

The sequencing sample was made of peripheral blood. The TCR originated in a woman aged 45 to 65 who had recovered from COVID-19. The chain couples TRBV11-2 to TRBJ1-1; 11 bases fit TRBD1. CDR3 amino acids: CASSPGQGAHTEAFF. DNA of the CDR3: TGTGCCAGCAGCCCCGGACAGGGGGCACACACTGAAGCTTTCTTT.